Reported below is one TCR beta chain. This clone was seen more than once but under ten times. The target of this receptor is not known. No base qualities exist here, and no much larger clone lies one base off it. These data come from a study of T cell repertoires in ileal Crohn's disease (dated by TCRdb to about 2019). About the investigation overall: At the time of surgery, roughly 35% of patients were active smokers, and the median duration of disease was 6.5 to 8.5 years. All patients had surgery for a complication: stricturing disease in roughly 61% and penetrating disease in about 40%. About half of the patients received postoperative therapy: roughly 10 received thiopurines and 15 to 20 received anti-TNF agents. TCR repertoire analysis was performed in about 59 Crohn's disease patients drawn from a prospective multicentre cohort. Running in parallel with the study was a multicentre cohort set up to find predictors of early endoscopic recurrence following ileocolonic resection. Endoscopic postoperative recurrence was defined as a Rutgeerts score above i0. The study sequenced 150 to 200 mucosal samples from 57 patients, taken at several locations on the surgical specimen and at postoperative endoscopy. The paper's findings and limits, for the study overall: Compared with non-smokers, patients who were active smokers at surgery showed a significantly higher proportion of clonal expansions (25.9% vs 17.9%, p=0.02). Only a subgroup of patients, of unstated size, had their mucosal CD4 and CD8 T cells sorted and sequenced. Sorted CD8 T cells carried more high-frequency clones than CD4 T cells, suggesting mucosal expansions were mainly CD8. Endoscopic recurrence was linked to a higher percentage of high-frequency clones at surgery, and recurrence occurred in every patient whose clonality exceeded 26.8% (18/57).

The junction shows trimming of 3 bases on V and 0 bases on J, plus 3 bases between the germline ends. The germline V gene sets CDR1 to LGHNT and CDR2 to FRNRAP. The CDR3 goes from the cysteine to the phenylalanine over 13 residues. Only the CDR3 region is kept as DNA, spanning 39 bases read in frame from base 1. To be eligible, patients had to be adults with ileal or ileocolonic Crohn's disease and an indication for ileocolonic resection. Whole ileal mucosal biopsies were kept frozen at -80 degrees C prior to DNA extraction. Genomic DNA was isolated from frozen whole biopsies using a TRizol-based method, and the DNA was quantified with a NanoDrop 2000 spectrophotometer. For commercial TCRB immunosequencing, about 500 nanograms of biopsy DNA were submitted for each sample. CDR3 regions were amplified from genomic DNA by Adaptive Biotechnology using a two-step, amplification bias-controlled multiplex PCR. The first PCR used primers for every V and J gene segment; the second PCR added barcodes and Illumina adapters. CDR3 libraries were sequenced using an Illumina instrument. As for the authors' bioinformatics: Vendor-provided pipelines were combined with custom analysis of raw data in R/Bioconductor under R version 3.3.0. Clonality, which ranges from 0 to 1, was calculated as the inverse of the normalised Shannon entropy across all productive clones. High-frequency clones were defined as the share of the repertoire taken up by the top 100 clones, keeping only clones that passed a 95% confidence test. The Simpson index measured repertoire diversity, and the Morisita-Horn index measured overlap between samples. Not all clones reach the TCRdb copy of this immuneACCESS table, which keeps in-frame sequences only. Checked studies attribute under half of the gap to unresolved V genes and leave the rest unexplained. The DNA gave D and trimming, while V, J and clone size come from that table. Across this sample there are around 4,500 clones, with more than 60% seen only once. Roughly 15% of the sample is in the top ten clones.

The chain couples TRBV12-5 to TRBJ1-5, with the D gene too uncertain to name. The clonotype originates from an adult with Crohn's disease. Sequences were obtained from ileal tissue. The CDR3 reads as follows: CASGFRSNQPQHF. In nucleotide form, the sequence is TGTGCTAGTGGTTTCCGTAGCAATCAGCCCCAGCATTTT.